This T cell receptor (beta chain) appears in the sequencing data of a study of post-analysis software for immune sequencing data. Overall study: The study covered relapsing-remitting, secondary progressive and progressive-relapsing courses of multiple sclerosis. General observations from the study: There were several TRBV segments more frequent in patients than controls, and TRBV5-6, TRBV5-1 and TRBV20-1 were among them. Significantly lower normalized Chao1 diversity was found in patients with multiple sclerosis relative to controls.

In this sample, this clonotype turned up a few times. Its antigen remains unidentified. Unique-molecular-identifier-tagged TCR beta cDNA libraries were used. From the PCR reads, TCRdb called clonotypes with MiXCR, one entry per CDR3 protein. The data contain roughly 410,000 distinct CDR3 sequences, 30% to 45% of them singletons. There are 13 residues in the CDR3. From germline, CDR1 is DFQATT and CDR2 SNEGSKA (reference sequence). Sequences were obtained from blood. This sequence originates from a girl aged 10-17 years with multiple sclerosis. This chain connects TRBV20-1 to TRBJ2-5; D is unclear. The J call is uncertain, as TRBJ2-7 better fits the DNA end. The CDR3 DNA sequence: TGCAGTGGAAGACCGCCGACTGAGTACGAGCAGTACTTC. Residues: CSGRPPTEYEQYF.